This T cell receptor (beta chain) was documented in a study of cytomegalovirus exposure and HLA in healthy donors. Remarks on this clone: Its specificity is unknown.

Trimming cost V 1 base and J 4 bases, with 19 bases left between them. CDR3 length: 17 residues. The germline V gene has CDR1 SGHTA and CDR2 FQGNSA. Vbeta (60) and Jbeta (13) primers were used in the PCR. Profiling relied on immunoSEQ multiplex PCR, and the TCRdb table lists in-frame clones only, not all of them. Of fewer than 250,000 clones listed, almost 80% are singletons. Points from the study as a whole: Rare sequences made up most TCRs, while some public TCRs were found in many donors.

The chain couples TRBV7-2 to TRBJ2-5; tentatively, D is TRBD2 (6 bases). This TCR came from a woman between 18 and 30 years old in good health and CMV-seronegative. Source material: PBMCs. CDR3 in amino acids: CASSLEGERLELETQYF. The CDR3 nucleotides read TGTGCCAGCAGCTTAGAGGGAGAGAGACTAGAGTTAGAGACCCAGTACTTC.